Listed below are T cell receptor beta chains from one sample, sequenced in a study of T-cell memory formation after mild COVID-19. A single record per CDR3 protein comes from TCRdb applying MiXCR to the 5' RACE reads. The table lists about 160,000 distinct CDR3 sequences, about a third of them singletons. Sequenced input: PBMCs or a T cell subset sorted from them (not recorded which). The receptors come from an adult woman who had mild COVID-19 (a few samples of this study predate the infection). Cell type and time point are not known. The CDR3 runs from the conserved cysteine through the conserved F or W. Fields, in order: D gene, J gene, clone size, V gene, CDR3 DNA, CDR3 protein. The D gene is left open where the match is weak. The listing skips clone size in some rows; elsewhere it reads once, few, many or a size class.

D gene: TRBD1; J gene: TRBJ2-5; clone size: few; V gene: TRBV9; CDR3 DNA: TGTGCCAGCAGCGTAGTAGACAGGGCCGAGACCCAGTACTTC; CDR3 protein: CASSVVDRAETQYF
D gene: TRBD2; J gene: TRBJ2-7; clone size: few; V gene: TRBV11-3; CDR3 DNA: TGTGCCAGCAGCTTAGATCTTGCTAGCGGGGCCTCCTACGAGCAGTACTTC; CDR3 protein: CASSLDLASGASYEQYF
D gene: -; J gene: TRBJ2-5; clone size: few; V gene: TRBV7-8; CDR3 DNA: TGTGCCAGCAGCTCACCAGCCGACAACCAAGAGACCCAGTACTTC; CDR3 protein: CASSSPADNQETQYF
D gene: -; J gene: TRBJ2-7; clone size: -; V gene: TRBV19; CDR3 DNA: TGTGCCAGTAGTATAGACCAGGGCTACGAGCAGTACTTC; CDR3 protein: CASSIDQGYEQYF
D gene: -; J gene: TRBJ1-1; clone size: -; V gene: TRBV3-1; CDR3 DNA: TGTGCCAGCAGCCGGAACAGGAACACTGAAGCTTTCTTT; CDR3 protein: CASSRNRNTEAFF
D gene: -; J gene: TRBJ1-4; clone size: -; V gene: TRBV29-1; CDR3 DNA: TGCAGCGTTGAAGATGGGATTTTT; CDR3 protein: CSVEDGIF
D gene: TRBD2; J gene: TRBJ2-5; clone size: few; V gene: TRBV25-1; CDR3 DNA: TGTGCCAGCAGTGAAAGGAAGACTAGCGTTCGGGAGACCCAGTACTTC; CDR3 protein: CASSERKTSVRETQYF
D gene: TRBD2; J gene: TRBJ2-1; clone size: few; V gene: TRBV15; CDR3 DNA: TGTGCCACCAGCAGAGCCCCAGCGGGAGGGGCCTACAATGAGCAGTTCTTC; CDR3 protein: CATSRAPAGGAYNEQFF
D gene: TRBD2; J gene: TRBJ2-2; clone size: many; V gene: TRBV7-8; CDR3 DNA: TGTGCCAGCAGCTTATGGCGGGAGCGCACCGGGGAGCTGTTTTTT; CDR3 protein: CASSLWRERTGELFF
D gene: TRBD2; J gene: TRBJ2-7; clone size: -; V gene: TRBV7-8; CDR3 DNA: TGTGCCAGCAGCTCGGGGAGCGGGAGGGCTTTAGGCGAGCAGTACTTC; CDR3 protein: CASSSGSGRALGEQYF
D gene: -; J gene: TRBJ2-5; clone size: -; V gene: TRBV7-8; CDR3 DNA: TGTGCCAGGAGCCCCTCGGGGCGAACGCGGGAGACCCAGTACTTC; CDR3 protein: CARSPSGRTRETQYF
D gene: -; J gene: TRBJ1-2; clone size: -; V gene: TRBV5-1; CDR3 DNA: TGCGCCAGCAGCTTCAGTGGAGGGCTCTATGGCTACACCTTC; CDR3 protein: CASSFSGGLYGYTF
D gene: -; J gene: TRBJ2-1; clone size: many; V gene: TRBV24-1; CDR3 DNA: TGTGCCACCAGTGAACTCAATGAGCAGTTCTTC; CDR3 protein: CATSELNEQFF
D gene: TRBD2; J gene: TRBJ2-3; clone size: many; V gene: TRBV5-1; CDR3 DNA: TGCGCCAGCAGACTCCAAGGAGCGGGAAGCACAGATACGCAGTATTTT; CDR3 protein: CASRLQGAGSTDTQYF
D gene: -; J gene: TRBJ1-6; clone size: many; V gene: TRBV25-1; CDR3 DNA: TGTGCCAGCAGTGTCAGCACTAATTCACCCCTCCACTTT; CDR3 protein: CASSVSTNSPLHF
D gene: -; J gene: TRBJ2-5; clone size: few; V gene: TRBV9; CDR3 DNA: TGTGCCAGCAGCCCGCACGGACAAGAGACCCAGTACTTC; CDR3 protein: CASSPHGQETQYF
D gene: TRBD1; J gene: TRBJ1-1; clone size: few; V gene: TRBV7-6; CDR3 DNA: TGTGCGGTGACAGGGCTGATAGGGAACACTGAAGCTTTCTTT; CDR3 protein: CAVTGLIGNTEAFF
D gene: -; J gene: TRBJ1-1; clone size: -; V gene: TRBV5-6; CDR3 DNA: TGTGCCAGCAGCCCCATTGGGGTCTCTGAAGCTTTCTTT; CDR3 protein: CASSPIGVSEAFF
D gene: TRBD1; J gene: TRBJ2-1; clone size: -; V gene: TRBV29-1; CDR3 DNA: TGCAGCGGGGGACAGGCGGGGACTGTATACAATGAGCAGTTCTTC; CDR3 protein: CSGGQAGTVYNEQFF
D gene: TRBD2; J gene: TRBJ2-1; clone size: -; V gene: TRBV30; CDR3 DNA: TGTGCCTGGAGTGGACTAGCGCGCAATGAGCAGTTCTTC; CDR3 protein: CAWSGLARNEQFF